Listed below are T cell receptor beta chains from one sample, sequenced in a study of T cells in Graves' hyperthyroidism and ophthalmopathy. MiXCR was run by TCRdb on the multiplex PCR reads, yielding one entry per CDR3 protein. The sample contains hundreds of thousands of distinct CDR3 sequences, about 16% of which appear only once. The specimen was blood. The receptors shown here come from a woman in her sixties with Graves' ophthalmopathy. Each CDR3 is given with its conserved first and last residue. A D gene is named only where the DNA matches it firmly. Part of the rows lack a size; the others show once, few, many or a class for expanded clones.

CDR3 protein	CDR3 DNA	D gene	V gene	clone size	CDR3 length	J gene
CASSRGLAPNEQFF	TGCGCCAGCAGCCGGGGACTAGCGCCCAATGAGCAGTTCTTC	TRBD2	TRBV5-1	many	14	TRBJ2-1
CSARDLFSSGRARNEQFF	TGCAGTGCTAGAGACTTGTTCTCTAGCGGGAGGGCTAGGAATGAGCAGTTCTTC	TRBD2	TRBV20-1	many	18	TRBJ2-1
CATSDPIAGDYNEQFF	TGTGCCACCAGTGACCCTATAGCGGGAGACTACAATGAGCAGTTCTTC	TRBD2	TRBV24-1	many	16	TRBJ2-1
CASTSPMVAPYNEQFF	TGTGCCAGCACCTCCCCCATGGTAGCGCCCTACAATGAGCAGTTCTTC	NA	TRBV28	many	16	TRBJ2-1
CSTDPGTSANEQFF	TGCAGCACAGACCCCGGGACTAGCGCCAATGAGCAGTTCTTC	TRBD2	TRBV29-1	NA	14	TRBJ2-1
CASGIGFYEQYF	TGTGCCAGCGGGATCGGATTCTACGAGCAGTACTTC	NA	TRBV2	NA	12	TRBJ2-7
CASSQSDRETEAFF	TGTGCCAGCAGCCAATCCGACAGGGAGACTGAAGCTTTCTTT	TRBD1	TRBV3-1	NA	14	TRBJ1-1
CASNQAAGTGGANVLTF	TGTGCCAGTAATCAGGCGGCAGGAACGGGTGGGGCCAACGTCCTGACTTTC	NA	TRBV19	NA	17	TRBJ2-6
CATQRDRGFEQYF	TGTGCCACCCAGAGAGACAGGGGGTTCGAGCAGTACTTC	TRBD1	TRBV3-1	many	13	TRBJ2-7
CSASGRRFAGGYEQYF	TGCAGTGCTAGCGGTAGGAGATTTGCGGGGGGATACGAGCAGTACTTC	TRBD2	TRBV20-1	many	16	TRBJ2-7
CASSLVSGRGDNEQFF	TGTGCCAGCAGCTTAGTAAGCGGGAGGGGGGACAATGAGCAGTTCTTC	TRBD2	TRBV7-9	NA	16	TRBJ2-1
CSASGLAVGTDTQYF	TGCAGTGCTAGTGGCCTAGCGGTGGGCACAGATACGCAGTATTTT	TRBD2	TRBV20-1	NA	15	TRBJ2-3
CATSDLGPGRSNEQFF	TGTGCCACCAGTGATTTAGGGCCCGGTCGGAGCAATGAGCAGTTCTTC	NA	TRBV24-1	NA	16	TRBJ2-1
CASSLGGAGQPQHF	TGTGCCAGCAGCTTGGGGGGGGCTGGCCAGCCCCAGCATTTT	NA	TRBV13	few	14	TRBJ1-5
CASSSGGTSGASEQYF	TGTGCCAGCAGCTCAGGGGGGACTAGCGGTGCGTCGGAGCAGTACTTC	TRBD2	TRBV11-2	many	16	TRBJ2-7
CASSPGSYGYTF	TGTGCCAGCAGCCCCGGTAGCTATGGCTACACCTTC	NA	TRBV6-1	NA	12	TRBJ1-2
CASSPEAVAETQYF	TGCGCCAGCAGCCCGGAGGCGGTTGCGGAGACCCAGTACTTC	NA	TRBV5-1	many	14	TRBJ2-5
CASSAGLAGGPYNEQFF	TGTGCCAGCAGTGCGGGACTAGCGGGAGGGCCCTACAATGAGCAGTTCTTC	TRBD2	TRBV25-1	few	17	TRBJ2-1
CASSSGTSQSYEQYF	TGTGCCAGCAGCTCCGGGACTAGTCAATCCTACGAGCAGTACTTC	TRBD2	TRBV11-2	many	15	TRBJ2-7
CASSLAQANNEQFF	TGTGCCAGCAGCTTAGCCCAGGCGAACAATGAGCAGTTCTTC	NA	TRBV7-9	many	14	TRBJ2-1
CASSFEGANGETQYF	TGCGCCAGCAGCTTCGAGGGCGCAAATGGTGAGACCCAGTACTTC	NA	TRBV5-1	NA	15	TRBJ2-5
CATSSARYNEQFF	TGTGCCACCAGCAGCGCGCGCTACAATGAGCAGTTCTTC	NA	TRBV15	few	13	TRBJ2-1
CASSYSIGVDYGYTF	TGTGCCAGCAGTTACTCGATCGGGGTAGACTATGGCTACACCTTC	NA	TRBV6-5	many	15	TRBJ1-2
CAASDRRGREGYEQFF	TGTGCCGCCAGTGACCGCAGGGGGCGGGAGGGCTATGAGCAGTTCTTC	NA	TRBV24-1	NA	16	TRBJ2-1
CASGLGQGPVGNTEAFF	TGTGCTAGTGGTTTGGGACAGGGTCCTGTGGGGAACACTGAAGCTTTCTTT	TRBD1	TRBV12-5	NA	17	TRBJ1-1
CASGGDYEQYF	TGCGCCAGCGGGGGGGACTACGAGCAGTACTTC	TRBD2	TRBV5-1	few	11	TRBJ2-7
CASTPGASSYNEQFF	TGTGCCAGCACCCCGGGAGCTAGCTCCTACAATGAGCAGTTCTTC	NA	TRBV9	few	15	TRBJ2-1
CATSDFGGEQFF	TGTGCCACCAGTGATTTTGGGGGTGAGCAGTTCTTC	NA	TRBV24-1	NA	12	TRBJ2-1
CSASRPGGYNEQFF	TGCAGTGCTAGTAGGCCAGGGGGATACAATGAGCAGTTCTTC	TRBD1	TRBV20-1	few	14	TRBJ2-1
CASSVVPGTANYGYTF	TGTGCCAGCAGCGTAGTGCCCGGGACAGCGAACTATGGCTACACCTTC	TRBD1	TRBV9	few	16	TRBJ1-2
CASSDTLRRGGTVQETQYF	TGTGCCAGCAGTGATACCCTGAGACGGGGCGGGACGGTACAAGAGACCCAGTACTTC	NA	TRBV2	many	19	TRBJ2-5
CASSRPGQGLYGYTF	TGTGCCAGCAGTCGCCCGGGGCAGGGTCTCTATGGCTACACCTTC	NA	TRBV28	few	15	TRBJ1-2
CSARRGQLNYEQYF	TGCAGTGCTAGAAGGGGACAGTTGAACTACGAGCAGTACTTC	TRBD1	TRBV20-1	many	14	TRBJ2-7
CASSLDWSSNFYNEQFF	TGCGCCAGCAGCTTGGACTGGTCTAGTAATTTCTACAATGAGCAGTTCTTC	NA	TRBV5-1	NA	17	TRBJ2-1
CAISEWGVQETQYF	TGTGCCATCAGTGAGTGGGGGGTTCAAGAGACCCAGTACTTC	NA	TRBV10-3	NA	14	TRBJ2-5
CASSPWADQETQYF	TGTGCCAGCAGCCCATGGGCGGATCAAGAGACCCAGTACTTC	NA	TRBV4-2	NA	14	TRBJ2-5
CASSFANTGELFF	TGCGCCAGCAGCTTTGCGAACACCGGGGAGCTGTTTTTT	NA	TRBV5-1	NA	13	TRBJ2-2
CASSRQVPEAFF	TGTGCCAGCAGTCGACAGGTACCGGAAGCTTTCTTT	NA	TRBV12-3/TRBV12-4	many	12	TRBJ1-1
CSAPGPSRNEQFF	TGCAGTGCGCCGGGACCCTCGCGCAATGAGCAGTTCTTC	NA	TRBV20-1	many	13	TRBJ2-1
CASSLDLDNYGYTF	TGTGCCAGCAGCTTAGATTTAGATAACTATGGCTACACCTTC	NA	TRBV7-6	many	14	TRBJ1-2
CASSLVRGRGGYTF	TGTGCCAGCAGCTTAGTCAGGGGACGGGGAGGCTACACCTTC	NA	TRBV13	many	14	TRBJ1-2
CASRHPGTSGGGEQFF	TGTGCCAGCAGACATCCCGGGACTAGCGGGGGGGGAGAGCAGTTCTTC	TRBD2	TRBV28	many	16	TRBJ2-1
CASSLQATVNTEAFF	TGTGCCAGCAGCCTTCAGGCGACGGTGAACACTGAAGCTTTCTTT	NA	TRBV12-3/TRBV12-4	many	15	TRBJ1-1
CASSPEWDRAYEQYF	TGTGCCAGCTCACCAGAATGGGACAGGGCCTACGAGCAGTACTTC	TRBD1	TRBV18	many	15	TRBJ2-7
CASSEVVGYEQCF	TGTGCCAGCAGTGAAGTGGTCGGCTACGAGCAGTGCTTC	NA	TRBV27	NA	13	TRBJ2-7
CASSYSLAGGHEQYF	TGTGCCAGCAGTTACTCTTTAGCGGGAGGCCACGAGCAGTACTTC	TRBD2	TRBV6-6	many	15	TRBJ2-7
CSAEIREGRSSYEQYF	TGCAGTGCCGAAATCCGGGAGGGTCGAAGCTCCTACGAGCAGTACTTC	TRBD2	TRBV20-1	once	16	TRBJ2-7
CASSLDLRTEQYF	TGTGCCAGCAGCTTAGATCTTAGGACCGAGCAGTACTTC	NA	TRBV11-3	many	13	TRBJ2-7
CASSEGSGGDEQYF	TGCGCCAGCAGCGAGGGATCAGGGGGGGACGAGCAGTACTTC	NA	TRBV5-1	many	14	TRBJ2-7
CASSESAVFWSQETQYF	TGCGCCAGCAGTGAGTCAGCAGTTTTTTGGAGTCAAGAGACCCAGTACTTC	NA	TRBV10-2	few	17	TRBJ2-5